This TCR beta chain came from a study of regulatory T cells in long-lasting Graves disease (dated by TCRdb to about 2021). Background for the entire study: Newly diagnosed Graves' disease patients had taken antithyroid drugs for less than 3 months. This study used TCR sequencing and RNA sequencing of peripheral blood to compare persistent Graves' disease patients against newly diagnosed Graves' disease patients. A total of about 33 samples underwent TCR sequencing: some 13 from persistent and about 20 from newly diagnosed Graves' disease patients. The study took place in China and was registered as a clinical trial.

This clonotype was recorded many times. No antigen is known for it. Per-base quality was not reported, and no clone a single base away is much larger than it. The V and J ends are trimmed by 1 base and 9 bases, leaving 10 bases between them. The CDR3 covers 13 residues, taking in both the cysteine and the phenylalanine. The sequence is cut down to CDR3 DNA, 39 bases in frame from base 1. The germline V gene (reference sequence) supplies CDR1 PRHDT and CDR2 FYEKMQ. Results and caveats for the whole study, not just this receptor: Because the primary lesion, thyroid tissue, could not be accessed, the study looked at peripheral blood alone. Compared with newly diagnosed patients, patients with persistent Graves' disease had lower TCR Shannon entropy and fewer highly expanded clones, which suggests clonal expansion. Sequencing and analysis were restricted to the TCR beta chain. Persistent disease showed preferential use of TRBV28, TRBJ1-2 and TRBJ2-5, whereas newly diagnosed disease favored TRBV20-1 and TRBJ2-1. Persistent patients shared more public clonotypes among themselves (around 3,000) than newly diagnosed patients did (approximately 970). As a limitation, the authors acknowledged that the small sample size may reduce accuracy.

Sample time point, as interpreted from the label and publication: newly diagnosed GD, antithyroid drugs for less than 3 months. RNA was extracted from PBMCs in TRIzol for both TCR sequencing and RNA sequencing. The diagnosis of Graves' disease was made according to American Thyroid Association guidelines. Patients for the study were recruited at an endocrinology department in Xi'an, China. Each patient gave roughly 8.4 milliliters of peripheral blood, collected in an EDTA anticoagulant tube. Ficoll Paque Plus density gradient separation was used to isolate PBMCs, and no further T cell sorting was done. RNA quality was checked with an Agilent 2100 Bioanalyzer and agarose gel, and concentration with a NanoDrop 2000. The library was prepared using multiplex PCR. Sequencing instrument: Illumina HiSeq 4000. iRepertoire HTBI primers and Arm-PCR amplification of CDR3 regions were used to construct TCR beta libraries. Before sequencing, the PCR products went through gel purification. Per the original workflow: Gene usage analysis of CDR3 amino acid clonotypes used the roughly 60 TRBV and some 15 TRBJ segments found across samples. COPE and FqMerger were used to merge filtered high-quality paired reads into contigs. BLAST was used to align contigs to IMGT TRBV, TRBD and TRBJ reference genes, with CDR3 defined following IMGT. Any clonotype with a frequency above 0.1% was classified as a highly expanded clone. Shannon entropy was used to measure repertoire diversity, and the Gini coefficient was used to measure V-J evenness. Public clonotypes were defined as clonotypes shared by more than one individual. TCRdb reprocessing: public reads trimmed at Q25 with fastp, clones called with MiXCR, in-frame beta chains kept. Under each unique CDR3 protein, matching rows form one entry showing the most common genes and DNA. The V and J calls were determined by TCRdb, not by the authors. The sample records around 420,000 distinct CDR3 sequences, roughly 15% of which are singletons. The ten largest clones represent about a fifth of the sample.

The clonotype was recovered from a female donor with Graves disease. The sample was peripheral blood mononuclear cells (PBMCs), taken at new diagnosis, from a patient treated with antithyroid drugs. The chain employs TRBV13 and TRBJ2-1; no confident D gene assignment can be made. The encoded CDR3 is CASSLEGPSEQFF. Here is the DNA: TGTGCCAGCAGCTTAGAGGGTCCTAGTGAGCAGTTCTTC.